This T cell receptor (beta chain) was found in a study of human T cells and chemical hapten exposure. TCRdb called the RACE reads again in MiXCR, with one record for every CDR3 protein. The table includes roughly 160,000 distinct CDR3 sequences, roughly 14% detected once. The time point denotes: patch test 1, 2 weeks after DPC sensitization. Indicated treatment: therapeutic diphenylcyclopropenone sensitization with weekly scalp DPC. This clonotype was counted between two and nine times. Specimen: whole blood, collected in connection with sensitization to the hapten diphenylcyclopropenone (DPC). This receptor was taken from a woman in her 30s with alopecia areata. Some clones in this sample may be carry-over from other donors' samples.

The CDR3 DNA reads as TGTGCCAGCAGCGGCGGAGGCGTCAGAGTCAGGGACAATGAGCAGTTCTTC. Its protein is CASSGGGVRVRDNEQFF. This sequence joins TRBV7-2 and TRBJ2-1, with D possibly being TRBD1 or TRBD2 (5 bases each). The CDR3 is made up of 17 amino acids. Germline CDR1 SGHTA, CDR2 FQGNSA. V shed 5 bases and J shed 5 bases, with 22 bases lying between them.